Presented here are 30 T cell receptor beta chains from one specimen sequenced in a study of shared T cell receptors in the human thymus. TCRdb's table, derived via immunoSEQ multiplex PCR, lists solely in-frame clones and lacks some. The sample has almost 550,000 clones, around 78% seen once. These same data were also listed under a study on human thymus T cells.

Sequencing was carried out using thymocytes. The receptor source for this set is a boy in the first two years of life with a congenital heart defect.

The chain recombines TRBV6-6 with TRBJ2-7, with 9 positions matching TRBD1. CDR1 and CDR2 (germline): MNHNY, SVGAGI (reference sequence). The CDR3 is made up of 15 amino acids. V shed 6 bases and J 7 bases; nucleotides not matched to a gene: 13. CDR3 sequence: CASSPTLDRGGEQYF. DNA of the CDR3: TGTGCCAGCAGCCCAACCCTGGACAGGGGAGGGGAGCAGTACTTC.

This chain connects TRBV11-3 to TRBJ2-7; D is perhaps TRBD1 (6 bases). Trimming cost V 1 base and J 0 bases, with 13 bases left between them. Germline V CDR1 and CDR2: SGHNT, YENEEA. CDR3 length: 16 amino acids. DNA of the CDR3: TGTGCCAGCAGCTTAGGTGTCAGGGACACCTCCTACGAGCAGTACTTC. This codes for CASSLGVRDTSYEQYF. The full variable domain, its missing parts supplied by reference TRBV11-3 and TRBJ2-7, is EAGVVQSPRYKIIEKKQPVAFWCNPISGHNTLYWYLQNLGQGPELLIRYENEEAVDDSQLPKDRFSAERLKGVDSTLKIQPAELGDSAVYLCASSLGVRDTSYEQYFGPGTRLTVT.

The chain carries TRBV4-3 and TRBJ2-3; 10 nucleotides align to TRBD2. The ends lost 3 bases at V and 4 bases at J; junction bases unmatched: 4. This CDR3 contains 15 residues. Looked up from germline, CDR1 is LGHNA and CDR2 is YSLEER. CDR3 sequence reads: CASSQASGRADTQYF. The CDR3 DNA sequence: TGCGCCAGCAGCCAGGCTAGCGGGAGAGCAGATACGCAGTATTTT.

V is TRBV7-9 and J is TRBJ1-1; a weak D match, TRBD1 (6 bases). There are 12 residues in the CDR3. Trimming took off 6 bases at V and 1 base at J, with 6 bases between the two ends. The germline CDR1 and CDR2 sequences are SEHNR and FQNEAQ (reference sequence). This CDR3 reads CASRDRNTEAFF. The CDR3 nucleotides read TGTGCCAGCAGGGACAGGAACACTGAAGCTTTCTTT.

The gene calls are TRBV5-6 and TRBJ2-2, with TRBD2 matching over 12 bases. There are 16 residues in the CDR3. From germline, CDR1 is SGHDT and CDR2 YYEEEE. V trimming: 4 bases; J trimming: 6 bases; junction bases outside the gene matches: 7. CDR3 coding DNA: TGTGCCAGCAGCCATTCTCCTAGCGGGAGGGCCGGGGAGCTGTTTTTT. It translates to CASSHSPSGRAGELFF.

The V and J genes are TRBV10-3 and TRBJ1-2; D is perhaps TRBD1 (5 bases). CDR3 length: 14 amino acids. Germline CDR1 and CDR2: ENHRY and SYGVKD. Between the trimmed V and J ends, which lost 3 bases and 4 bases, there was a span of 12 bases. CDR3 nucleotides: TGTGCCATCAGTGACCGGGGGGGGGTCTATGGCTACACCTTC. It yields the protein CAISDRGGVYGYTF.

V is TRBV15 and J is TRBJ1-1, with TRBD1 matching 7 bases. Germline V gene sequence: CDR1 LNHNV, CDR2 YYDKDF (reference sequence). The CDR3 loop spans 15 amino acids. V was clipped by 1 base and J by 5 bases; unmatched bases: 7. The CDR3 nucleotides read TGTGCCACCAGCAGAGGCGAGGGGGCGAGGACTGAAGCTTTCTTT. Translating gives CATSRGEGARTEAFF.

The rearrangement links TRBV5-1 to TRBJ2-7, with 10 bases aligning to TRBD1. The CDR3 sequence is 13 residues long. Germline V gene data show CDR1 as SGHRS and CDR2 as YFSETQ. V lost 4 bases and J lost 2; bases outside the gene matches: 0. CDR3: CASSGQGAYEQYF. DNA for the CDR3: TGCGCCAGCAGCGGACAGGGGGCCTACGAGCAGTACTTC.

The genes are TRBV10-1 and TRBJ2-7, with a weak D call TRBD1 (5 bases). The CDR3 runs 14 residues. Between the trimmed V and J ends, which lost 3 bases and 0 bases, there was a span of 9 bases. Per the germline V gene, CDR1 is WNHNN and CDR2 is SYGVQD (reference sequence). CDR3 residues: CASSDVDNSYEQYF. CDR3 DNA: TGCGCCAGCAGTGACGTGGACAACTCCTACGAGCAGTACTTC.

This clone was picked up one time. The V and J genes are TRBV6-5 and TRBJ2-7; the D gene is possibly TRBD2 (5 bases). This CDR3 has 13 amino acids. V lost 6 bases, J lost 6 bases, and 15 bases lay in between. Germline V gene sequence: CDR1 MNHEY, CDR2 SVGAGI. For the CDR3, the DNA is TGTGCCAGCAGGCGGGCTGGGGATGGCGAGCAGTACTTC. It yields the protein CASRRAGDGEQYF.

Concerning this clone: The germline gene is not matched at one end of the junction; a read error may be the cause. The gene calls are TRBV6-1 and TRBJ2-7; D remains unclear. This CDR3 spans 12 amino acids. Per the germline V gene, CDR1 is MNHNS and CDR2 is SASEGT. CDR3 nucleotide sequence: TGTACCAGCAGTGATGCGAGCCACGAGCAGTACTTC. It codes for CTSSDASHEQYF.

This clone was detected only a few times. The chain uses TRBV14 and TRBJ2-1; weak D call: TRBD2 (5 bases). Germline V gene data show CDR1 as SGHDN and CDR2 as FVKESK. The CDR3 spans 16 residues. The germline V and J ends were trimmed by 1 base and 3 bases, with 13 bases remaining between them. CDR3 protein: CASSQVAERFYNEQFF. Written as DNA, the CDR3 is TGTGCCAGCAGCCAAGTTGCAGAGCGGTTCTACAATGAGCAGTTCTTC. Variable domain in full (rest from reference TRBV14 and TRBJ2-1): EAGVTQFPSHSVIEKGQTVTLRCDPISGHDNLYWYRRVMGKEIKFLLHFVKESKQDESGMPNNRFLAERTGGTYSTLKVQPAELEDSGVYFCASSQVAERFYNEQFFGPGTRLTVL.

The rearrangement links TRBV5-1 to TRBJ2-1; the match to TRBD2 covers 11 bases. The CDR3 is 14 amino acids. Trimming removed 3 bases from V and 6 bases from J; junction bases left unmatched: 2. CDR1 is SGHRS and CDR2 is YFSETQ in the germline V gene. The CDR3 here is CASSSGTSGNEQFF. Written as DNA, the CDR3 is TGCGCCAGCAGCTCCGGGACTAGCGGCAATGAGCAGTTCTTC.

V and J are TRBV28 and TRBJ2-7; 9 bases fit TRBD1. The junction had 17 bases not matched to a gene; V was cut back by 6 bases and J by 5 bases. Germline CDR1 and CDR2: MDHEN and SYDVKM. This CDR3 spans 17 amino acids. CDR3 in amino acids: CASSCLGWDREGNEQYF. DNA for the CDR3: TGTGCCAGCAGCTGCCTCGGATGGGACAGGGAAGGAAACGAGCAGTACTTC.

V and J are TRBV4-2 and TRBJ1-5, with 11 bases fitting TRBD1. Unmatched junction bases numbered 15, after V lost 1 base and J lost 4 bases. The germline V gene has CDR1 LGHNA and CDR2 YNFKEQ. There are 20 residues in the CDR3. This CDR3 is CASSQGLGQGAPVPNQPQHF. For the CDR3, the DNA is TGTGCCAGCAGCCAAGGATTAGGACAGGGGGCTCCGGTGCCTAATCAGCCCCAGCATTTT.

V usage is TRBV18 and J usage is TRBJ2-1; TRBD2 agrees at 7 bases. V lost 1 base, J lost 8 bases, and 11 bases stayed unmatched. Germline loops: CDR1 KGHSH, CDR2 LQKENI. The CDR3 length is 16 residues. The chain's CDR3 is CASSPQGLGSYYEQFF. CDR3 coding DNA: TGTGCCAGCTCACCACAAGGACTAGGGTCGTACTATGAGCAGTTCTTC.

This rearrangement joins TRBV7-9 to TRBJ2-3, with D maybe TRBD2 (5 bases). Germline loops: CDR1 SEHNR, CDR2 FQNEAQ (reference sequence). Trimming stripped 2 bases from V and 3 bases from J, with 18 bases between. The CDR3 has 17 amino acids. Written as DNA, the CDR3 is TGTGCCAGCAGCTTAATCAGTTTCAGAGCGGAGACAGATACGCAGTATTTT. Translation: CASSLISFRAETDTQYF.

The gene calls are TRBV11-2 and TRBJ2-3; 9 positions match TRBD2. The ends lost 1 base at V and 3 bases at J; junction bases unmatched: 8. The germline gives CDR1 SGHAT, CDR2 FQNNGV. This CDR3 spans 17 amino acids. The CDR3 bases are TGTGCCAGCAGCTTAGCGATGGCGGGAGGGCCGACAGATACGCAGTATTTT. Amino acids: CASSLAMAGGPTDTQYF.

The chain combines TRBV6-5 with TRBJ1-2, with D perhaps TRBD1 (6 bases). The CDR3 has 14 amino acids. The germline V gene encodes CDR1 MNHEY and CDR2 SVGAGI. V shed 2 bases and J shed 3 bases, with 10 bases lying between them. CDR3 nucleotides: TGTGCCAGCAGTTACCGGGGGGCCGACTATGGCTACACCTTC. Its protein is CASSYRGADYGYTF.

Here the CDR3 reads CSVEERGVNQPQHF. The CDR3 DNA follows: TGCAGCGTTGAAGAGCGGGGGGTCAATCAGCCCCAGCATTTT. The rearrangement joins TRBV29-1 to TRBJ1-5, with D tentatively TRBD1 (5 bases). Germline V lookup: CDR1 SQVTM, CDR2 ANQGSEA. Trimming removed 0 bases from V and 3 bases from J, with 9 bases in between. The CDR3 spans 14 residues.

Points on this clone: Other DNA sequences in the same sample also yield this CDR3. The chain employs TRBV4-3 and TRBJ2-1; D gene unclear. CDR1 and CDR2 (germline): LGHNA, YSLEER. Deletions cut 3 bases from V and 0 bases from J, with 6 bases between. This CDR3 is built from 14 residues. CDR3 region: CASSQSSSYNEQFF. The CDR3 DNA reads TGCGCCAGCAGCCAGTCGAGCTCCTACAATGAGCAGTTCTTC.

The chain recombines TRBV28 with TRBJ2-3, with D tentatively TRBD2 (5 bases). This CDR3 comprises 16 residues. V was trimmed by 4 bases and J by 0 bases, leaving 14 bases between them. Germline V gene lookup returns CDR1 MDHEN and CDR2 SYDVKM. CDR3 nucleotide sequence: TGTGCCAGCAGTTACGTCCTAGCCTATAGCACAGATACGCAGTATTTT. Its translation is CASSYVLAYSTDTQYF.

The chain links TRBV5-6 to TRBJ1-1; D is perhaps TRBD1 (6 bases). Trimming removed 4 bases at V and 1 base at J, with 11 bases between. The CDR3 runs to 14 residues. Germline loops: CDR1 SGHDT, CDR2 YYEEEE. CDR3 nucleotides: TGTGCCAGCAGCCCCGGCAGGGGGAACACTGAAGCTTTCTTT. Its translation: CASSPGRGNTEAFF.

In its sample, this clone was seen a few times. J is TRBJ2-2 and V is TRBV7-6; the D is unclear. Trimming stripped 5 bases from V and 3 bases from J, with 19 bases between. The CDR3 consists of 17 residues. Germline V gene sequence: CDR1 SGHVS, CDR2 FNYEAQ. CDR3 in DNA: TGTGCCAGCAGCGTAGGTCTGGGCCCCCGGCACACCGGGGAGCTGTTTTTT. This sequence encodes CASSVGLGPRHTGELFF.

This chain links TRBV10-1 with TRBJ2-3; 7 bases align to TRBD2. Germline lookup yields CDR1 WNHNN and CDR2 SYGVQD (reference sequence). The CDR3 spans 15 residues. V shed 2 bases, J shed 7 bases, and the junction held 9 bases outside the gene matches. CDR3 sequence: CASSEGGGPLHTQYF. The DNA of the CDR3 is TGCGCCAGCAGTGAGGGGGGAGGGCCTCTGCATACGCAGTATTTT.

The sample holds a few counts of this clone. CDR3 coding DNA: TGCAGCGTTGAAGTTGGGACAGGGGGACCTGGGGCCAACGTCCTGACTTTC. Encoded protein: CSVEVGTGGPGANVLTF. The V call is TRBV29-1, the J call TRBJ2-6; 11 bases line up with TRBD1. This CDR3 has 17 residues. CDR1 SQVTM and CDR2 ANQGSEA come from the germline V gene. V lost 1 base and J lost 2; bases outside the gene matches: 4.

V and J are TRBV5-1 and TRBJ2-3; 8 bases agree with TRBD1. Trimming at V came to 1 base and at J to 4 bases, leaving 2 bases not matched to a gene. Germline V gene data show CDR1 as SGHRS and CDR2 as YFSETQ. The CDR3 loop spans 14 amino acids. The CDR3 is CASSLLQGADTQYF. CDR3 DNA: TGCGCCAGCAGCTTGTTACAGGGGGCAGATACGCAGTATTTT.

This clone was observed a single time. CDR3 sequence: CASSSRLAEQETQYF. The CDR3 DNA follows: TGTGCCAGCAGCTCAAGACTAGCGGAGCAAGAGACCCAGTACTTC. This chain links TRBV7-2 with TRBJ2-5; 9 bases fit TRBD2. This CDR3 spans 15 amino acids. V lost 4 bases and J lost 2; bases outside the gene matches: 5. The germline gives CDR1 SGHTA, CDR2 FQGNSA. Combining the CDR3 with reference TRBV7-2 and TRBJ2-5 gives the whole variable domain GAGVSQSPSNKVTEKGKDVELRCDPISGHTALYWYRQSLGQGLEFLIYFQGNSAPDKSGLPSDRFSAERTGGSVSTLTIQRTQQEDSAVYLCASSSRLAEQETQYFGPGTRLLVL.

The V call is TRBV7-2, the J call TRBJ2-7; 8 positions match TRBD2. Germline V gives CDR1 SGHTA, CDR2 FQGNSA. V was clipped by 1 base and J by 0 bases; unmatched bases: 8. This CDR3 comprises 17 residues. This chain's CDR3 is CASSLVGGRSPSYEQYF. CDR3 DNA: TGTGCCAGCAGCTTAGTCGGCGGGAGGTCCCCCTCCTACGAGCAGTACTTC.

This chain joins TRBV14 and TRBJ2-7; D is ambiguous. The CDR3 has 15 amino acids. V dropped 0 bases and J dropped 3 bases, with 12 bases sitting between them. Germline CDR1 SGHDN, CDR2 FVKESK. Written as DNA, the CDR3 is TGTGCCAGCAGCCAAGATTCCGTTGCAGGCTACGAGCAGTACTTC. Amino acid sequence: CASSQDSVAGYEQYF.